This is a list of T cell receptor beta chains from one sample in a study of shared clonotypes between healthy human individuals. The method was immunoSEQ multiplex PCR; TCRdb's version includes in-frame clones alone and lacks a portion of them. The repertoire holds a few million clones, 85% to 95% seen once, with 0.35% to 0.45% in the top ten. Sequencing used naive CD4+ T cells from PBMCs. The receptors originated from a man younger than 35 in good health. Some clones in this sample may be carry-over from other donors' samples. Each CDR3 is given with its conserved first and last residue. D genes are given only for firm matches. Rows may omit the clone size; those that give it use once, few, many or a size class.

clone_size	v_call	j_call	d_call	cdr3_aa	cdr3_nt
few	TRBV6-5	TRBJ1-5	-	CASSYSGYSNQPQHF	TGTGCCAGCAGTTACAGTGGTTATAGCAATCAGCCCCAGCATTTT
once	TRBV2	TRBJ2-2	-	CASSERRRANTGELFF	TGTGCCAGCAGTGAAAGGCGGCGCGCGAACACCGGGGAGCTGTTTTTT
-	TRBV6-6	TRBJ2-7	TRBD1	CASSKMGQSYEQYF	TGTGCCAGCAGCAAAATGGGACAGAGCTACGAGCAGTACTTC
-	TRBV19	TRBJ1-3	-	CATNGGFSGNTIYF	TGTGCCACGAATGGGGGTTTCAGTGGAAACACCATATATTTT
-	TRBV7-9	TRBJ2-7	-	CASSFSGEGYEQYF	TGTGCCAGCAGCTTTTCAGGGGAAGGCTACGAGCAGTACTTC
-	TRBV11-1	TRBJ1-2	-	CASSDSGRSYGYTF	TGTGCCAGCAGCGATTCGGGACGGAGCTATGGCTACACCTTC
-	TRBV7-7	TRBJ2-4	-	CASSRLIRRTWDIQYF	TGTGCCAGCAGCCGCCTAATACGACGGACCTGGGACATTCAGTACTTC
once	TRBV18	TRBJ1-2	-	CASSSGRSGYTF	TGTGCCAGCTCCTCAGGGCGGTCTGGCTACACCTTC
-	TRBV13	TRBJ2-6	-	CASSSAGSVVRGANVLTF	TGTGCCAGCAGCTCGGCCGGGTCCGTCGTTAGGGGGGCCAACGTCCTGACTTTC
-	TRBV28	TRBJ2-2	-	CASFGDPPFRENTGELFF	TGTGCCAGCTTTGGGGATCCTCCATTCCGGGAGAACACCGGGGAGCTGTTTTTT
once	TRBV6-5	TRBJ1-5	-	CASSYLFNQPQHF	TGTGCCAGCAGTTACTTATTCAATCAGCCCCAGCATTTT
-	TRBV11-2	TRBJ2-1	-	CASSLGAGVYNEQFF	TGTGCCAGCAGCTTAGGAGCTGGAGTGTACAATGAGCAGTTCTTC
-	TRBV28	TRBJ1-2	-	CASLSRDDYGYTF	TGTGCCAGCCTGAGCAGGGACGACTATGGCTACACCTTC
-	TRBV28	TRBJ2-3	-	CASSSPLASTDTQYF	TGTGCCAGCAGTTCACCTCTAGCGAGCACAGATACGCAGTATTTT
-	TRBV7-2	TRBJ2-3	TRBD2	CATAGEGGTDTQYF	TGTGCCACCGCGGGAGAAGGGGGCACAGATACGCAGTATTTT
-	TRBV7-9	TRBJ1-5	-	CASSHEGVGQPQHF	TGTGCCAGCAGCCATGAGGGGGTGGGACAGCCCCAGCATTTT
-	TRBV28	TRBJ2-1	TRBD2	CASNLAGEANEQFF	TGTGCCAGCAACTTAGCGGGAGAGGCAAATGAGCAGTTCTTC